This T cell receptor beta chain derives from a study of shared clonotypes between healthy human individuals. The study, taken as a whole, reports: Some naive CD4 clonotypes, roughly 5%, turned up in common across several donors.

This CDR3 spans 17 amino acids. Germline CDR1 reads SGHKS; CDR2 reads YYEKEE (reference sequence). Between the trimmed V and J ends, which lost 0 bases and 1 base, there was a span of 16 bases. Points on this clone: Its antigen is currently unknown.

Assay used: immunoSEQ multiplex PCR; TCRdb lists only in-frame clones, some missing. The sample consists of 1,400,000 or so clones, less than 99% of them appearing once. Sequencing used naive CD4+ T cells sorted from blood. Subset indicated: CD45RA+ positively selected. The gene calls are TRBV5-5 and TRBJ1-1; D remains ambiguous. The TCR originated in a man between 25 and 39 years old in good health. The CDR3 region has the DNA TGTGCCAGCAGCTTGGCCCTAATCGGGTCAAGGAACACTGAAGCTTTCTTT. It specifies CASSLALIGSRNTEAFF.